The 22 T cell receptor beta chains listed next were all sequenced from one sample in a study of cytomegalovirus exposure and HLA in healthy donors. Repertoires were generated with immunoSEQ multiplex PCR, while TCRdb's copy carries only in-frame clones and drops some. The table shows 130,000 to 150,000 clones, with about nine tenths occurring only once. The sample was PBMCs. The origin of the receptors is a man aged 18 to 29 in good health and CMV-seropositive.

The chain combines TRBV5-5 with TRBJ2-7, with D unclear. The CDR3 spans 13 residues. CDR1 is SGHKS and CDR2 is YYEKEE in the germline V gene (reference sequence). V dropped 2 bases and J dropped 2 bases, with 8 bases sitting between them. The CDR3, as DNA: TGTGCCAGCAGCTTTGCCCAGGCCTACGAGCAGTACTTC. This codes for CASSFAQAYEQYF.

This clone appeared a few times. Here the CDR3 DNA reads TGTGCCAGCTCACCGACGGCGGGGAACACTGAAGCTTTCTTT. Its protein product is CASSPTAGNTEAFF. The genes are TRBV18 and TRBJ1-1; D uncertain. The CDR3 runs to 14 residues. V gave up 3 bases and J gave up 1 base, with 9 bases separating them. The germline V gene encodes CDR1 KGHSH and CDR2 LQKENI.

In its sample, this clone was seen a few times. This rearrangement joins TRBV7-7 to TRBJ2-5; TRBD2 matches 10 bases. Germline V CDR1 and CDR2: SSHAT, FNYEAQ (reference sequence). V lost 5 bases, J lost 5 bases, and 5 bases stayed unmatched. This CDR3 is 14 amino acids long. CDR3 DNA sequence: TGTGCCAGCAGCCCCAGCGGGAGGGGGGAGACCCAGTACTTC. This encodes CASSPSGRGETQYF. The full variable domain, rest sourced from reference TRBV7-7 and TRBJ2-5, is GAGVSQSPRYKVTKRGQDVTLRCDPISSHATLYWYQQALGQGPEFLTYFNYEAQPDKSGLPSDRFSAERPEGSISTLTIQRTEQRDSAMYRCASSPSGRGETQYFGPGTRLLVL.

Note on this clone: At one of its ends the junction is not consistent with the germline gene, which may arise from a read error. The chain is built from TRBV9 and TRBJ2-5; D is ambiguous. This CDR3 is built from 16 residues. The germline CDR1 and CDR2 sequences are SGDLS and YYNGEE. The CDR3 loop reads CASSVGPHINQETQYF. CDR3 nucleotide sequence: TGTGCCAGCAGCGTAGGCCCTCACATTAACCAGGAGACCCAGTACTTC.

This sequence joins TRBV30 and TRBJ2-5; D is uncertain. V was cut by 2 bases and J by 6 bases, with 7 bases left in between. The CDR3 is 11 amino acids. Germline V lookup: CDR1 GTSNPN, CDR2 SVGIG (reference sequence). CDR3 DNA sequence: TGTGCCTGGAGTCCCGAGCAGACCCAGTACTTC. This translates into CAWSPEQTQYF.

The chain joins TRBV7-2 to TRBJ1-5; no clear D gene. Looked up from germline, CDR1 is SGHTA and CDR2 is FQGNSA. The CDR3 totals 14 residues. V was cut by 3 bases and J by 11 bases, with 17 bases left in between. The CDR3 here is CASSFYLGREAQHF. The CDR3 nucleotides are TGTGCCAGCAGCTTCTACCTTGGGAGGGAGGCCCAGCATTTT. Full variable domain (remainder filled in from reference TRBV7-2 and TRBJ1-5): GAGVSQSPSNKVTEKGKDVELRCDPISGHTALYWYRQSLGQGLEFLIYFQGNSAPDKSGLPSDRFSAERTGGSVSTLTIQRTQQEDSAVYLCASSFYLGREAQHFGDGTRLSIL.

The J gene is TRBJ2-5, the V gene TRBV2; D not certain. Germline V gene data show CDR1 as SNHLY and CDR2 as FYNNEI. Trimming shortened V by 7 bases and J by 4 bases, and 10 bases separated the two germline ends. The CDR3 runs to 12 residues. DNA of the CDR3: TGTGCCAGCACATTCGAGAGAGAGACCCAGTACTTC. It yields the protein CASTFERETQYF.

The chain recombines TRBV7-9 with TRBJ1-2; D is unclear. Trimming removed 3 bases at V and 3 bases at J, with 5 bases between. Germline values: CDR1 SEHNR, CDR2 FQNEAQ (reference sequence). CDR3 length: 12 residues. The CDR3 protein is CASSFSDYGYTF. In nucleotides, the CDR3 is TGTGCCAGCAGCTTTAGTGACTATGGCTACACCTTC. Combining the CDR3 with reference TRBV7-9 and TRBJ1-2 gives the whole variable domain DTGVSQNPRHKITKRGQNVTFRCDPISEHNRLYWYRQTLGQGPEFLTYFQNEAQLEKSRLLSDRFSAERPKGSFSTLEIQRTEQGDSAMYLCASSFSDYGYTFGSGTRLTVV.

The J gene is TRBJ1-1, the V gene TRBV28; no definite D call. V was clipped by 5 bases and J by 1 base, with 14 bases between them. Germline V CDR1 and CDR2: MDHEN, SYDVKM. The CDR3 is made up of 15 amino acids. CDR3: CASSRSRVGNTEAFF. The CDR3 DNA sequence: TGTGCCAGCAGTCGCTCGAGGGTGGGGAACACTGAAGCTTTCTTT.

The chain links TRBV6-5 to TRBJ2-2; D is perhaps TRBD2 (6 bases). V lost 10 bases and J 4 bases, leaving 10 bases between the germline ends. The CDR3 length is 12 residues. Germline V lookup: CDR1 MNHEY, CDR2 SVGAGI. CDR3 protein: CATSGGTGELFF. The CDR3 nucleotides read TGTGCCACCTCCGGGGGCACCGGGGAGCTGTTTTTT.

The chain is built from TRBV5-1 and TRBJ1-2; 8 bases line up with TRBD1. Germline V gene lookup returns CDR1 SGHRS and CDR2 YFSETQ. The CDR3 is 15 amino acids. V gave up 4 bases and J gave up 7 bases; unmatched junction bases: 12. The CDR3 spells CASSTPDRVAGGYTF. In DNA, the CDR3 is TGCGCCAGCAGCACCCCGGACAGGGTAGCGGGTGGCTACACCTTC.

This clone was found a few times. The chain recombines TRBV5-6 with TRBJ2-7, with no clear D. The CDR3 totals 12 residues. CDR1 is SGHDT and CDR2 is YYEEEE in the germline V gene. The V gene lost 0 bases and the J gene lost 5 bases, with 6 bases spanning the gap. The CDR3 nucleotides are TGTGCCAGCAGCTTGGGACTCAACGAGCAGTACTTC. Its protein product is CASSLGLNEQYF. Complete variable domain (other parts from reference TRBV5-6 and TRBJ2-7): DAGVTQSPTHLIKTRGQQVTLRCSPKSGHDTVSWYQQALGQGPQFIFQYYEEEERQRGNFPDRFSGHQFPNYSSELNVNALLLGDSALYLCASSLGLNEQYFGPGTRLTVT.

This clone was counted a few times. This chain uses TRBV28 with TRBJ2-1; perhaps TRBD2 as D (6 bases). This CDR3 comprises 13 residues. The germline gives CDR1 MDHEN, CDR2 SYDVKM. The germline V and J ends were trimmed by 1 base and 10 bases, with 11 bases remaining between them. The CDR3 here is CASSLLEGREQFF. CDR3 sequence (DNA): TGTGCCAGCAGTTTATTAGAAGGGAGGGAGCAGTTCTTC.

This clone was observed a handful of times. This CDR3 reads CASPRRDHQPQHF. Written as DNA, the CDR3 is TGTGCCAGCCCCAGGAGGGACCATCAGCCCCAGCATTTT. The J gene is TRBJ1-5, the V gene TRBV6-1; D possibly corresponds to TRBD1 (5 bases). Germline CDR1 reads MNHNS; CDR2 reads SASEGT. The CDR3 has 13 amino acids. V lost 8 bases to trimming and J lost 5 bases, with 13 bases between them.

The sample holds one count of this clone. V and J are TRBV9 and TRBJ2-3; 7 nucleotides align to TRBD2. CDR1 is SGDLS, CDR2 YYNGEE, per germline. V lost 4 bases to trimming and J lost 2 bases; unmatched junction nucleotides: 10. CDR3 length equals 16 residues. The CDR3: CASSPQTSLSTDTQYF. As DNA, the CDR3 is TGTGCCAGCAGCCCCCAGACTAGCTTATCCACAGATACGCAGTATTTT.

The V call is TRBV28, the J call TRBJ1-6; 9 bases agree with TRBD1. Unmatched junction bases numbered 9, after V lost 5 bases and J lost 10 bases. Germline V lookup: CDR1 MDHEN, CDR2 SYDVKM. The CDR3 spans 15 residues. In DNA, the CDR3 is TGTGCCAGCAGTGTAACTACAGGGGGCATCTCACCCCTCCACTTT. Translated: CASSVTTGGISPLHF.

The genes are TRBV15 and TRBJ2-2; 10 bases line up with TRBD1. V lost 5 bases to trimming and J lost 5 bases; unmatched junction nucleotides: 11. This CDR3 spans 17 amino acids. Per the germline V gene, CDR1 is LNHNV and CDR2 is YYDKDF (reference sequence). CDR3 sequence: CATSGISGDRGTGELFF. The CDR3 DNA reads as TGTGCCACCAGCGGGATTTCCGGGGACAGGGGTACCGGGGAGCTGTTTTTT.

The gene calls are TRBV5-1 and TRBJ2-3; D not certain. CDR3 length: 13 amino acids. The germline V and J ends were trimmed by 5 bases and 2 bases, with 9 bases remaining between them. Germline loops: CDR1 SGHRS, CDR2 YFSETQ. Here the CDR3 DNA reads TGCGCCAGCAGACCAGGAACCACAGATACGCAGTATTTT. Amino acid sequence: CASRPGTTDTQYF. Drawing the rest from reference TRBV5-1 and TRBJ2-3, the complete variable domain is KAGVTQTPRYLIKTRGQQVTLSCSPISGHRSVSWYQQTPGQGLQFLFEYFSETQRNKGNFPGRFSGRQFSNSRSEMNVSTLELGDSALYLCASRPGTTDTQYFGPGTRLTVL.

CDR3 residues: CASSVSSVPTGGYTF. CDR3 sequence (DNA): TGTGCCAGCAGTGTCTCCTCAGTTCCCACGGGAGGCTACACCTTC. This sequence joins TRBV6-1 and TRBJ1-2; no firm D call. Per the germline V gene, CDR1 is MNHNS and CDR2 is SASEGT. V shed 4 bases and J shed 8 bases, with 20 bases lying between them. The CDR3 is 15 residues long.

This clone was counted once. The gene calls are TRBV7-9 and TRBJ2-2; a possible D gene is TRBD1 (6 bases). CDR1 and CDR2 (germline): SEHNR, FQNEAQ (reference sequence). The CDR3 runs 16 residues. V was pared by 5 bases and J by 4 bases, with 17 bases between. The CDR3 protein is CASSPLGQRFTGELFF. Written as DNA, the CDR3 is TGTGCCAGCAGCCCCTTAGGACAGAGATTCACCGGGGAGCTGTTTTTT.

Notes on this clone: This same CDR3 is encoded by further DNA sequences in the sample. The chain carries TRBV6-4 and TRBJ2-1; 10 positions match TRBD2. Trimming at V came to 3 bases and at J to 5 bases, leaving 1 base not matched to a gene. The CDR3 is made up of 14 amino acids. CDR1 and CDR2 from the germline V gene are MRHNA and SNTAGT. The DNA of the CDR3 is TGTGCCAGCAGTGAAGCGGGAGGGCACAATGAGCAGTTCTTC. This codes for CASSEAGGHNEQFF.

This clone was recorded many times. J is TRBJ1-2 and V is TRBV5-1; no firm D call. Looked up from germline, CDR1 is SGHRS and CDR2 is YFSETQ. Trimming took off 4 bases at V and 6 bases at J, with 10 bases between the two ends. This CDR3 contains 12 residues. In DNA, the CDR3 is TGCGCCAGCAGCCCGATCGGGGATGGCTACACCTTC. Translating gives CASSPIGDGYTF.